These 20 T cell receptor beta chains originate from one sample sequenced in a study of blood T cell repertoires in COVID-19. Assay: immunoSEQ multiplex PCR; the TCRdb copy retains only in-frame clones and omits some. The table has roughly 280,000 clones, less than 90% seen once; the top ten hold about 2%. Sequencing was done on a sample of peripheral blood. These receptors originate from a man aged 25 to 40 with active or convalescent COVID-19.

The chain uses TRBV19 and TRBJ2-1; D possibly corresponds to TRBD2 (6 bases). V lost 7 bases, J lost 5 bases, and 12 bases lay in between. The CDR3 spans 13 residues. The V gene's germline CDR1 is LNHDA and CDR2 SQIVND (reference sequence). CDR3 in amino acids: CASTRPGDNEQFF. CDR3 coding DNA: TGTGCCAGTACCCGACCGGGAGACAATGAGCAGTTCTTC.

The chain couples TRBV5-1 to TRBJ2-7, with TRBD2 as a possible D gene (6 bases). Trimming took 1 base from V and 3 from J, leaving 8 bases between them. Germline CDR1 reads SGHRS; CDR2 reads YFSETQ. This CDR3 is 13 amino acids long. The CDR3 spells CASSLTSLYEQYF. CDR3 bases: TGCGCCAGCAGCTTGACTAGCCTCTACGAGCAGTACTTC.

The chain carries TRBV4-2 and TRBJ2-7, with 10 bases identical to TRBD2. V was pared by 2 bases and J by 3 bases, with 4 bases of the junction left unmatched. This CDR3 spans 15 amino acids. Looked up from germline, CDR1 is LGHNA and CDR2 is YNFKEQ. The CDR3 spells CASSQRVAGGYEQYF. CDR3 nucleotides: TGTGCCAGCAGCCAAAGGGTAGCGGGGGGCTACGAGCAGTACTTC.

This clone was counted between two and nine times. The chain joins TRBV13 to TRBJ2-3; 8 bases are a match to TRBD1. The CDR3 spans 16 residues. The V and J ends lost 4 bases and 4 bases, in that order; junction bases with no gene match: 10. From germline, CDR1 is PRHDT and CDR2 FYEKMQ (reference sequence). The CDR3 loop reads CASSSYGQGRADTQYF. The CDR3 region has the DNA TGTGCCAGCAGCTCGTATGGACAGGGCCGCGCAGATACGCAGTATTTT.

The chain is built from TRBV4-2 and TRBJ1-4; tentative D call: TRBD1 (5 bases). The CDR3 length is 13 residues. Germline V gene lookup returns CDR1 LGHNA and CDR2 YNFKEQ. V was cut by 0 bases and J by 13 bases, with 12 bases left in between. The CDR3 is CASSQDRQGILFF. The CDR3 bases are TGTGCCAGCAGCCAAGATCGGCAGGGTATACTGTTTTTT.

The chain couples TRBV7-9 to TRBJ1-2; D not resolved. Germline V CDR1 and CDR2: SEHNR, FQNEAQ (reference sequence). V lost 1 base and J lost 7, with 7 bases in between. This CDR3 region has 12 residues. CDR3 amino acids: CASSLVSTGYTF. CDR3 DNA sequence: TGTGCCAGCAGCTTAGTTAGCACTGGCTACACCTTC. The full variable domain, rest sourced from reference TRBV7-9 and TRBJ1-2, is DTGVSQNPRHKITKRGQNVTFRCDPISEHNRLYWYRQTLGQGPEFLTYFQNEAQLEKSRLLSDRFSAERPKGSFSTLEIQRTEQGDSAMYLCASSLVSTGYTFGSGTRLTVV.

This clone has only a few counts. The chain carries TRBV7-9 and TRBJ1-4; D perhaps matches TRBD1 (6 bases). The ends were cut back, 1 base at V and 7 bases at J, with 10 bases in the middle. This CDR3 is built from 14 residues. Germline CDR1 SEHNR, CDR2 FQNEAQ (reference sequence). The DNA for the CDR3 is TGTGCCAGCAGCTTAGGCCAGGGGAGTGAAAAACTGTTTTTT. Translation gives CASSLGQGSEKLFF.

In its sample, this clone was seen a few times. The chain carries TRBV4-2 and TRBJ2-3; 9 bases map to TRBD2. The CDR3 has 17 amino acids. Germline-derived CDR1 and CDR2 are LGHNA and YNFKEQ. Trimming cost V 3 bases and J 5 bases; bases outside gene matches: 12. CDR3 nucleotides: TGTGCCAGCAGCCACCCCGGGGGCGGGGGGGCCCGAGATACGCAGTATTTT. It translates to CASSHPGGGGARDTQYF.

This chain joins TRBV15 and TRBJ2-7, with TRBD1 as a possible D gene (5 bases). Trimming left V 8 bases short and J 1 base short, with 12 bases between. This CDR3 has 13 amino acids. The germline gives CDR1 LNHNV, CDR2 YYDKDF (reference sequence). In nucleotides, the CDR3 is TGTGCCACCCAGGCAGGGCCATCCTACGAGCAGTACTTC. As protein: CATQAGPSYEQYF.

The J gene is TRBJ2-7, the V gene TRBV7-8, with 8 bases that match TRBD2. This CDR3 is built from 18 residues. In germline, CDR1 is SGHVS, CDR2 FQNEAQ. With 1 base clipped from V and 3 bases from J, the junction kept 14 bases outside the gene matches. In nucleotides, the CDR3 is TGTGCCAGCAGCTTAGGTGCGGTCGTAGCGGGGCGAATCTACGAGCAGTACTTC. Encoded protein: CASSLGAVVAGRIYEQYF.

This chain links TRBV5-8 with TRBJ2-1; a possible D gene is TRBD1 (5 bases). CDR1 is SGHTS, CDR2 YDEGEE, per germline. The CDR3 runs to 15 residues. The V and J ends lost 5 bases and 0 bases respectively, with 12 bases between them. CDR3 in DNA: TGTGCCAGCAGGCCGACAGAGAGCTCCTACAATGAGCAGTTCTTC. This gives the protein CASRPTESSYNEQFF.

The chain recombines TRBV19 with TRBJ1-2; tentative D call: TRBD1 (5 bases). Germline CDR1 and CDR2: LNHDA and SQIVND (reference sequence). This CDR3 contains 14 residues. V gave up 6 bases and J gave up 0 bases, with 11 bases separating them. For the CDR3, the DNA is TGTGCCAGTAGCCCACGACAGCCTAACTATGGCTACACCTTC. It encodes CASSPRQPNYGYTF.

The chain is built from TRBV3-1 (or the pseudogene TRBV3-2) and TRBJ1-2; TRBD1 is a possible D gene (6 bases). The CDR3 has 13 residues. The ends were cut back, 1 base at V and 8 bases at J, with 11 bases in the middle. Germline V gives CDR1 LGHDT, CDR2 YNNKEL (reference sequence). The CDR3 nucleotides read TGTGCCAGCAGCCAAGCCGAGGGGGTGGGCTACACCTTC. The encoded protein is CASSQAEGVGYTF.

The rearrangement joins TRBV19 to TRBJ2-1, with D possibly TRBD2 on 6 matching bases. Germline V gives CDR1 LNHDA, CDR2 SQIVND (reference sequence). The CDR3 covers 15 residues. Trimming shortened V by 7 bases and J by 0 bases, and 13 bases separated the two germline ends. The CDR3 DNA reads as TGTGCCAGTACGGGCGGGGTCAGCTCCTACAATGAGCAGTTCTTC. Translating it yields CASTGGVSSYNEQFF.

This clone showed up just once. The chain recombines TRBV6-5 with TRBJ1-4, with D perhaps TRBD1 (5 bases). In germline, CDR1 is MNHEY, CDR2 SVGAGI. V lost 2 bases and J lost 3, with 13 bases in between. The CDR3 length is 16 residues. CDR3 DNA: TGTGCCAGCAGTTACCCGGCAGGGTTAGCTAATGAAAAACTGTTTTTT. It yields the protein CASSYPAGLANEKLFF.

The rearrangement uses TRBV30 and TRBJ1-5; no clear D. There are 14 residues in the CDR3. Per the germline V gene, CDR1 is GTSNPN and CDR2 is SVGIG (reference sequence). Trimming cost V 0 bases and J 1 base, with 7 bases left between them. In DNA form, the CDR3 reads TGTGCCTGGAGTGTTGAGAGCAGCAATCAGCCCCAGCATTTT. Translating gives CAWSVESSNQPQHF.

This clone appeared a few times. The chain uses TRBV27 and TRBJ1-5; 8 bases match TRBD1. CDR3 length: 15 residues. Per germline, CDR1 MNHEY and CDR2 SMNVEV (reference sequence). The V segment lost 5 bases and the J segment 6 bases; nucleotides outside the gene matches: 9. The CDR3: CASSPGGFFGQPQHF. The CDR3, as DNA: TGTGCCAGCAGTCCAGGGGGCTTCTTTGGTCAGCCCCAGCATTTT.

The chain is built from TRBV19 and TRBJ1-1, with TRBD1 as a possible D gene (5 bases). Trimming removed 5 bases at V and 3 bases at J, with 10 bases between. CDR1 LNHDA and CDR2 SQIVND come from the germline V gene (reference sequence). This CDR3 is 13 amino acids long. DNA of the CDR3: TGTGCCAGTAGTTCGGGGGGGGACACTGAAGCTTTCTTT. Its translation: CASSSGGDTEAFF.

The chain employs TRBV6-6 and TRBJ2-3; TRBD2 aligns across 14 bases. The CDR3 has 16 residues. Germline values: CDR1 MNHNY, CDR2 SVGAGI (reference sequence). J gave up 1 base and V 6 bases, and 3 bases lay outside the gene matches. DNA of the CDR3: TGTGCCAGCAGAACGGGACTAGCGGGGGGCACAGATACGCAGTATTTT. It encodes CASRTGLAGGTDTQYF.

The chain joins TRBV4-2 to TRBJ2-1, with D perhaps TRBD1 (6 bases). The length of the CDR3 is 16 residues. V was pared by 0 bases and J by 0 bases, with 9 bases between. Germline CDR1 reads LGHNA; CDR2 reads YNFKEQ. CDR3 nucleotides: TGTGCCAGCAGCCAAGATTCACAGGGCTCCTACAATGAGCAGTTCTTC. Amino acid sequence: CASSQDSQGSYNEQFF.